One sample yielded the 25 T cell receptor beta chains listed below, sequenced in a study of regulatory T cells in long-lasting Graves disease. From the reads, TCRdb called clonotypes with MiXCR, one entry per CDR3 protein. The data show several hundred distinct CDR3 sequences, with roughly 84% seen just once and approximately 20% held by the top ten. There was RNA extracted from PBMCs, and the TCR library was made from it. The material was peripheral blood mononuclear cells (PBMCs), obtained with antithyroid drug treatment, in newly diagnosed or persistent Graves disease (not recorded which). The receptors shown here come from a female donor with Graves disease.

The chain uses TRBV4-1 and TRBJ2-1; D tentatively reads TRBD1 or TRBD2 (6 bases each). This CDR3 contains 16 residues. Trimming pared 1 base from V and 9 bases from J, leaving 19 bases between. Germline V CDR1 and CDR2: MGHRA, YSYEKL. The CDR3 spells CASSQVFRGRVSEQFF. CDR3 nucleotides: TGCGCCAGCAGCCAAGTTTTCCGGGGGCGGGTCAGTGAGCAGTTCTTC.

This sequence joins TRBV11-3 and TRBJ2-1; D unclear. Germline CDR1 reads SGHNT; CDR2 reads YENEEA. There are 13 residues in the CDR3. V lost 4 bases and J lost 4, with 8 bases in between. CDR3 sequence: CASSSPPYNEQFF. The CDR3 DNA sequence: TGTGCCAGCAGCTCCCCCCCGTACAATGAGCAGTTCTTC. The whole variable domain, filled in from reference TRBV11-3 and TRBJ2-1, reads EAGVVQSPRYKIIEKKQPVAFWCNPISGHNTLYWYLQNLGQGPELLIRYENEEAVDDSQLPKDRFSAERLKGVDSTLKIQPAELGDSAVYLCASSSPPYNEQFFGPGTRLTVL.

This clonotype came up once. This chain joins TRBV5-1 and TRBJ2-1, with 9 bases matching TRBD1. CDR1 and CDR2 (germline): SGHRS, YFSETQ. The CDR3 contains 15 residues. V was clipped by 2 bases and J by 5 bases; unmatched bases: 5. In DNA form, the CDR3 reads TGCGCCAGCAGCTTACCGGGACAGGGTAACAATGAGCAGTTCTTC. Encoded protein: CASSLPGQGNNEQFF.

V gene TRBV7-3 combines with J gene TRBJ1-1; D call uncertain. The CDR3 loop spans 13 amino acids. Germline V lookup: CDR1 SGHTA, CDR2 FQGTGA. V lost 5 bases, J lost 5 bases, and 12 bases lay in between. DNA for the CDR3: TGTGCCAGCAGCCTAGGGATGGGGACTGAAGCTTTCTTT. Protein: CASSLGMGTEAFF.

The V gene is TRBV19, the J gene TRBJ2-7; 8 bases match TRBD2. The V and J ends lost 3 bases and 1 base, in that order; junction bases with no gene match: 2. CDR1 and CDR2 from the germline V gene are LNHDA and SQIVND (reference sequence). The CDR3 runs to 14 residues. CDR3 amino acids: CASSMSGSSYEQYF. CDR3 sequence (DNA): TGTGCCAGTAGTATGAGCGGGAGTTCCTACGAGCAGTACTTC.

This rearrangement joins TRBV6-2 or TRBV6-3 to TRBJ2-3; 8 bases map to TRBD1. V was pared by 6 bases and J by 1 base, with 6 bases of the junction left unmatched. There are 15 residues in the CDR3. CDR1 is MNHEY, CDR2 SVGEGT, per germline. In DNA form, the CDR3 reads TGTGCCAGCAGCCCCCAGGGGGCACGCACAGATACGCAGTATTTT. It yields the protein CASSPQGARTDTQYF.

CDR3 sequence (DNA): TGTGCCAGCAGCTACCGGGGTGGTGAAGCTTTCTTT. It specifies CASSYRGGEAFF. This chain links TRBV13 with TRBJ1-1; D call uncertain. Germline V CDR1 and CDR2: PRHDT, FYEKMQ (reference sequence). This CDR3 is built from 12 residues. Trimming cost V 4 bases and J 7 bases, with 10 bases left between them.

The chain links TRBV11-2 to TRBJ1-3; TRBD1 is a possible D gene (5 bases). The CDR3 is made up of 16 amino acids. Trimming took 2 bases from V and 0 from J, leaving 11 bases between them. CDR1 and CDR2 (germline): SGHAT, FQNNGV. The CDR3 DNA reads TGTGCCAGCAGCTTATACGGGGGGAACTCTGGAAACACCATATATTTT. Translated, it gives CASSLYGGNSGNTIYF.

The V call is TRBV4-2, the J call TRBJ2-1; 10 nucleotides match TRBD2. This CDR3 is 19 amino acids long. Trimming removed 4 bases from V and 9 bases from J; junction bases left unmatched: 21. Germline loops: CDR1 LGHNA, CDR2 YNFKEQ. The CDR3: CASSPTPLLSSGSKVEQFF. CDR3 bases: TGTGCCAGCAGCCCGACCCCGTTGCTTTCTAGCGGGAGTAAGGTTGAGCAGTTCTTC.

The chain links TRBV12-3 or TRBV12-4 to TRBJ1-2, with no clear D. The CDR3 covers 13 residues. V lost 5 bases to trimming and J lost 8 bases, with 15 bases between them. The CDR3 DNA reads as TGTGCCAGCAGTACCGGCCAGATCGGGGGCTACACCTTC. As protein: CASSTGQIGGYTF.

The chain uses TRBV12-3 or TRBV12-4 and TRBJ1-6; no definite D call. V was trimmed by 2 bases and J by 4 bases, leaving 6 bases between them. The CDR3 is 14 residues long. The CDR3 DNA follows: TGTGCCAGCAGTTTAAGCGAATATAATTCACCCCTCCACTTT. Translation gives CASSLSEYNSPLHF.

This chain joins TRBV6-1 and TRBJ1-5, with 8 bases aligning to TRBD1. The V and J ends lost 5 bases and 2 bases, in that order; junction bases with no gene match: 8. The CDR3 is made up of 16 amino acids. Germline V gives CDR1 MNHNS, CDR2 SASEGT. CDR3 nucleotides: TGTGCCAGCAGTCCCGGCAGGGGGCACGGCAATCAGCCCCAGCATTTT. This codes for CASSPGRGHGNQPQHF.

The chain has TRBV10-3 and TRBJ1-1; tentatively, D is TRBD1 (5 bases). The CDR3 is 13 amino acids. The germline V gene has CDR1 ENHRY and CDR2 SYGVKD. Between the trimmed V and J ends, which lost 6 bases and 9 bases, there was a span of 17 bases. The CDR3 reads CAIRKPDMTQAFF. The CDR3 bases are TGTGCCATCAGGAAGCCGGACATGACCCAAGCTTTCTTT.

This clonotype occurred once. The CDR3 here is CASSRSRPDSGANVLTF. For the CDR3, the DNA is TGTGCCAGCTCAAGGTCCAGACCCGACTCTGGGGCCAACGTCCTGACTTTC. The chain combines TRBV18 with TRBJ2-6, with D unresolved. Per the germline V gene, CDR1 is KGHSH and CDR2 is LQKENI. The CDR3 has 17 amino acids. The V gene lost 5 bases and the J gene lost 0 bases, with 14 bases spanning the gap.

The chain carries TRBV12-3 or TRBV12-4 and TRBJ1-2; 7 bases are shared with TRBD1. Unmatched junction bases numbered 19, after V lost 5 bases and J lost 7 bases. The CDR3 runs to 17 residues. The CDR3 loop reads CASSKRTWTGPRAGYTF. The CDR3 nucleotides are TGTGCCAGCAGTAAACGGACTTGGACAGGACCGCGGGCTGGCTACACCTTC.

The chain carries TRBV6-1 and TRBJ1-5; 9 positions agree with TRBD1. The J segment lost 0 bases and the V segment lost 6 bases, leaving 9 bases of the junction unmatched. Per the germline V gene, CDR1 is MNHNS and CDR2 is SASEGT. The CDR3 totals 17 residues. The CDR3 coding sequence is TGTGCCAGCAGCAACCGGGACAGGGCATATAGCAATCAGCCCCAGCATTTT. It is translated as CASSNRDRAYSNQPQHF.

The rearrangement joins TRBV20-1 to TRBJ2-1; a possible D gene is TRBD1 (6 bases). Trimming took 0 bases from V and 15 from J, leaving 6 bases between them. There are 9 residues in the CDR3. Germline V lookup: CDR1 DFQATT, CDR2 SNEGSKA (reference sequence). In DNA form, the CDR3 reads TGCAGTGCTAGAGAGGACAGGTTCTTC. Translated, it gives CSAREDRFF.

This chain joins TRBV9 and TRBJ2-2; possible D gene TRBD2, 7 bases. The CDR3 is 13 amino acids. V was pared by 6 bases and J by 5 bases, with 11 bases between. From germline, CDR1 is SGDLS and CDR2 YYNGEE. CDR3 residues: CASTRGGTGELFF. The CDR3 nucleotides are TGTGCCAGCACAAGGGGGGGAACCGGGGAGCTGTTTTTT. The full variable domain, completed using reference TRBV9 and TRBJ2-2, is DSGVTQTPKHLITATGQRVTLRCSPRSGDLSVYWYQQSLDQGLQFLIQYYNGEERAKGNILERFSAQQFPDLHSELNLSSLELGDSALYFCASTRGGTGELFFGEGSRLTVL.

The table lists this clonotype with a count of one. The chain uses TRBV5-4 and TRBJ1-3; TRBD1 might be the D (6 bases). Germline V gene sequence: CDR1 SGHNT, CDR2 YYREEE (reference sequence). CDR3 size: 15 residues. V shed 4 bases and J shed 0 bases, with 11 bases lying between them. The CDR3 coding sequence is TGTGCCAGCAGCATTGGACAGCCCTCTGGAAACACCATATATTTT. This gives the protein CASSIGQPSGNTIYF.

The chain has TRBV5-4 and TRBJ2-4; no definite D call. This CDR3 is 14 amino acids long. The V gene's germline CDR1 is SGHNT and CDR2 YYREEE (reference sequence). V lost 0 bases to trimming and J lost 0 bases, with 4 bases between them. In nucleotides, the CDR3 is TGTGCCAGCAGCTTGGCCGGAGCCAAAAACATTCAGTACTTC. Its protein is CASSLAGAKNIQYF.

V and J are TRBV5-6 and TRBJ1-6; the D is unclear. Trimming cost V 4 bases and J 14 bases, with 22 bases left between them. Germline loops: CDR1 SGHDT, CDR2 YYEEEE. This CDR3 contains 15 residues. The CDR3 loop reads CASSPRLAHQETLHF. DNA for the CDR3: TGTGCCAGCAGCCCACGCCTGGCGCACCAAGAGACCCTCCACTTT. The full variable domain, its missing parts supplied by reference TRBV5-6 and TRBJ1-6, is DAGVTQSPTHLIKTRGQQVTLRCSPKSGHDTVSWYQQALGQGPQFIFQYYEEEERQRGNFPDRFSGHQFPNYSSELNVNALLLGDSALYLCASSPRLAHQETLHFGNGTRLTVT.

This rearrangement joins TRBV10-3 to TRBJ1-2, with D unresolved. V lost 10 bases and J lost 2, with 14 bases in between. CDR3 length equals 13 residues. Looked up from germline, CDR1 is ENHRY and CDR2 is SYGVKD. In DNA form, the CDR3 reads TGTGCCACCTATCCATCAGGAAACTATGGCTACACCTTC. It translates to CATYPSGNYGYTF.

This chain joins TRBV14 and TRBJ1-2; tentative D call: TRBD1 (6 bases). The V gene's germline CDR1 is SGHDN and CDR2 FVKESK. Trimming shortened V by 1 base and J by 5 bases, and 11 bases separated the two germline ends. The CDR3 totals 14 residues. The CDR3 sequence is CASSQAGETYGYTF. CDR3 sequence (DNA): TGTGCCAGCAGCCAAGCAGGGGAAACTTATGGCTACACCTTC.

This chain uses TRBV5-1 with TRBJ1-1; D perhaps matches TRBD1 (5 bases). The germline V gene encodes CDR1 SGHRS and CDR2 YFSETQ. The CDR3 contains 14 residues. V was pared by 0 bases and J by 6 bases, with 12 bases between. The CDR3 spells CASSLAGSGAEAFF. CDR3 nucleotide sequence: TGCGCCAGCAGCTTGGCCGGCTCGGGGGCTGAAGCTTTCTTT.

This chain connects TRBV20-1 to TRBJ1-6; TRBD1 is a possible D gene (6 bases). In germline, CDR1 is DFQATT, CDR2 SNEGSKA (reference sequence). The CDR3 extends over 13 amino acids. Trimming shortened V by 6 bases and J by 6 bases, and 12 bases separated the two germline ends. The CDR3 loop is CSAEGQPNSPLHF. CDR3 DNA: TGCAGTGCAGAAGGACAGCCTAATTCACCCCTCCACTTT.